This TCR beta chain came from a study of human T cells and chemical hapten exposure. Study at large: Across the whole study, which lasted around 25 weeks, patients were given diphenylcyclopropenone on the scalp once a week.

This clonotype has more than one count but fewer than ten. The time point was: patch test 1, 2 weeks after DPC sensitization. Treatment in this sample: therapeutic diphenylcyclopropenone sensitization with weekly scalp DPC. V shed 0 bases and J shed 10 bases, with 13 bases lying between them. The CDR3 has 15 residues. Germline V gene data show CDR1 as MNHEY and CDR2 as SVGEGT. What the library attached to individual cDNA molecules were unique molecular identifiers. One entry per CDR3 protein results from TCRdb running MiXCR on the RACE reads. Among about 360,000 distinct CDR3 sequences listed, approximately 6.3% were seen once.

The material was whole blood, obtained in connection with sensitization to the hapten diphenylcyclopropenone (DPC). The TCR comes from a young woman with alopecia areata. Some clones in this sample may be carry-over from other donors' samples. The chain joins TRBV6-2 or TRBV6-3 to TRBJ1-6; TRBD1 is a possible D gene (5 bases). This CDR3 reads CASSYSTGTRSPLHF. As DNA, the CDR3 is TGTGCCAGCAGTTACTCGACTGGGACGAGATCACCCCTCCACTTT.